This entry lists 5 T cell receptor beta chains sequenced from one sample in a study of T cells in Graves' hyperthyroidism and ophthalmopathy (dated by TCRdb to 2018 to 2020). Library preparation used multiplex PCR. These reads were obtained on an Illumina HiSeq 2000. TCR beta CDR3 regions were amplified from RNA transcripts. A first-round RT-PCR of the TCR CDR3 used the HTBI primer set with the Qiagen OneStep RT-PCR kit. Using fastp at Q25 and MiXCR, TCRdb reprocessed the public reads and kept productive beta chains. Here each entry gathers all rows of one CDR3 protein and keeps the most common genes and DNA. Here the sample has roughly 700,000 distinct CDR3 sequences; roughly 17% occur a single time. The top ten constitute about a sixth of the sample. Material for sequencing was blood. The receptor source for this set is a man in his forties or fifties with Graves' hyperthyroidism.

The V gene is TRBV7-3, the J gene TRBJ2-1; weak D call: TRBD2 (5 bases). Deletions cut 5 bases from V and 8 bases from J, with 19 bases between. Germline-derived CDR1 and CDR2 are SGHTA and FQGTGA. The CDR3 contains 15 residues. The chain's CDR3 is CASSRLPAEAHEQFF. CDR3 coding DNA: TGTGCCAGCAGCCGATTGCCAGCGGAGGCCCATGAGCAGTTCTTC.

This clonotype was counted at least ten times. The rearrangement uses TRBV2 and TRBJ2-1, with TRBD2 identical over 10 bases. The CDR3 totals 16 residues. The germline CDR1 and CDR2 sequences are SNHLY and FYNNEI. The V segment lost 2 bases and the J segment 4 bases; nucleotides outside the gene matches: 5. The CDR3 protein is CASSETRTSGYNEQFF. The CDR3 DNA is TGTGCCAGCAGTGAAACCCGGACTAGCGGTTACAATGAGCAGTTCTTC.

The table lists this clonotype with many counts. The gene calls are TRBV28 and TRBJ1-2; 7 bases agree with TRBD1. This CDR3 spans 15 amino acids. The germline V gene has CDR1 MDHEN and CDR2 SYDVKM. V was pared by 3 bases and J by 4 bases, with 8 bases of the junction left unmatched. The CDR3 protein is CASSFRGGAGYGYTF. The CDR3 nucleotides are TGTGCCAGCAGTTTCCGAGGGGGCGCCGGCTATGGCTACACCTTC.

To note about this clonotype: As the CDR3 is not closed by the conserved phenylalanine or tryptophan, this likely results from a read error. J is TRBJ1-2 and V is TRBV28; D remains ambiguous. Trimming took off 3 bases at V and 6 bases at J, with 14 bases between the two ends. The CDR3 runs to 14 residues. Germline V gene data show CDR1 as MDHEN and CDR2 as SYDVKM. In DNA form, the CDR3 reads TGTGCCAGCAGTTTTAGTGCGACATCTAATGGCTACACCTCC. Translated, it gives CASSFSATSNGYTS.

The gene calls are TRBV9 and TRBJ2-1; the D gene is possibly TRBD2 (5 bases). From germline, CDR1 is SGDLS and CDR2 YYNGEE. The germline V and J ends were trimmed by 4 bases and 8 bases, with 22 bases remaining between them. The length of the CDR3 is 16 residues. The CDR3 protein is CASSLPTRGLRDEQFF. DNA for the CDR3: TGTGCCAGCAGCCTCCCGACGCGAGGGTTAAGGGATGAGCAGTTCTTC.